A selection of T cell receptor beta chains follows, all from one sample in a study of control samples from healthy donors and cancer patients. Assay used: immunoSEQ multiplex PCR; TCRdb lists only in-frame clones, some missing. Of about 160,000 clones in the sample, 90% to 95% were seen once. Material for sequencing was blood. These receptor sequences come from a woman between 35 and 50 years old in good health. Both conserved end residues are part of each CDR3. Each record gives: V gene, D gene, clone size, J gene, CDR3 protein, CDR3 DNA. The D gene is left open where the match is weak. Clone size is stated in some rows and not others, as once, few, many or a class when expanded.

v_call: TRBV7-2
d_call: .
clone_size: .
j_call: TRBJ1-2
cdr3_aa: CASSLTTVQYGYTF
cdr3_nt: TGTGCCAGCAGCTTAACCACAGTCCAATATGGCTACACCTTC

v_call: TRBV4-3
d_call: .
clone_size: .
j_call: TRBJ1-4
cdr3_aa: CASSQDLGAGLFF
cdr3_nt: TGCGCCAGCAGCCAAGATCTGGGGGCTGGACTGTTTTTT

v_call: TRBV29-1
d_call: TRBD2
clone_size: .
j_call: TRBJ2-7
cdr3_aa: CSAKRGSYEQYF
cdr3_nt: TGCAGCGCAAAGCGGGGATCCTACGAGCAGTACTTC

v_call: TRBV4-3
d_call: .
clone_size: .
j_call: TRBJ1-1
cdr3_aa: CASSQEGSMNTEAFF
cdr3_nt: TGCGCCAGCAGCCAAGAGGGCTCTATGAACACTGAAGCTTTCTTT

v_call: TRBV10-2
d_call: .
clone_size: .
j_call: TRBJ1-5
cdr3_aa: CASSGQGNQPQHF
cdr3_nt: TGCGCCAGCAGTGGACAGGGCAATCAGCCCCAGCATTTT

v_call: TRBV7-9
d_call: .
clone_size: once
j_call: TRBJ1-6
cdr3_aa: CASSPTELNSPLHF
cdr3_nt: TGTGCCAGCAGCCCAACAGAACTTAATTCACCCCTCCACTTT

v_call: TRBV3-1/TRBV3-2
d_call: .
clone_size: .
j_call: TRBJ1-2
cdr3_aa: CASSQMGGGYTF
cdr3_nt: TGTGCCAGCAGCCAAATGGGTGGCGGCTACACCTTC

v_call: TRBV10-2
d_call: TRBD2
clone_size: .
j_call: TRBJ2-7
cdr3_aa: CASSELSGRAYEQYF
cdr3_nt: TGCGCCAGCAGTGAGTTAAGTGGGAGGGCCTACGAGCAGTACTTC

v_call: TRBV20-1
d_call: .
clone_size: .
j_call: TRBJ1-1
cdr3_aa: CSASKRSGQGKTEAFF
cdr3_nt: TGCAGTGCTAGTAAGAGGTCGGGCCAGGGAAAGACTGAAGCTTTCTTT

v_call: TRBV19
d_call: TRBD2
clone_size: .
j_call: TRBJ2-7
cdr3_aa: CASTPGGEYEQYF
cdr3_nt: TGTGCCAGTACCCCGGGGGGAGAGTACGAGCAGTACTTC

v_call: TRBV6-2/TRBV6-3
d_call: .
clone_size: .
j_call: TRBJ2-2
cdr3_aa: CASSPDRTNTGELFF
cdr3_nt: TGTGCCAGCAGCCCGGACAGAACGAACACCGGGGAGCTGTTTTTT

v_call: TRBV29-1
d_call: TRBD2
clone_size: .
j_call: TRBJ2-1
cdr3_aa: CSVEALGLARNEQFF
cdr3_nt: TGCAGCGTCGAGGCCCTGGGACTAGCGAGAAATGAGCAGTTCTTC

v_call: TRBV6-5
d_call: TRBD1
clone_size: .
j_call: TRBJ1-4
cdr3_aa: CASSYRQGAPNEKLFF
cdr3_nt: TGTGCCAGCAGTTACCGACAGGGGGCTCCCAATGAAAAACTGTTTTTT

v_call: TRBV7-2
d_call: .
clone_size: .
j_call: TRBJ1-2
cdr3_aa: CASSSSNRLNYGYTF
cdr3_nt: TGTGCCAGCAGCTCCTCCAACCGCTTGAACTATGGCTACACCTTC

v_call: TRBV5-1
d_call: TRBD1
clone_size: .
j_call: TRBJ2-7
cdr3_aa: CASSSIGQVISYEQYF
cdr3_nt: TGCGCCAGCAGCTCAATCGGACAGGTTATTTCCTACGAGCAGTACTTC

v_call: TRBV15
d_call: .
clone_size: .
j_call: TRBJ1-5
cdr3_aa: CATSRGGSGADSNQPQHF
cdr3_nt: TGTGCCACCAGCAGAGGGGGTTCAGGTGCCGATAGCAATCAGCCCCAGCATTTT

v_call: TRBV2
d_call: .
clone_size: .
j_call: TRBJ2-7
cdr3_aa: CASSERLGSYEQYF
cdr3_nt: TGTGCCAGCAGTGAAAGGTTGGGGTCCTACGAGCAGTACTTC